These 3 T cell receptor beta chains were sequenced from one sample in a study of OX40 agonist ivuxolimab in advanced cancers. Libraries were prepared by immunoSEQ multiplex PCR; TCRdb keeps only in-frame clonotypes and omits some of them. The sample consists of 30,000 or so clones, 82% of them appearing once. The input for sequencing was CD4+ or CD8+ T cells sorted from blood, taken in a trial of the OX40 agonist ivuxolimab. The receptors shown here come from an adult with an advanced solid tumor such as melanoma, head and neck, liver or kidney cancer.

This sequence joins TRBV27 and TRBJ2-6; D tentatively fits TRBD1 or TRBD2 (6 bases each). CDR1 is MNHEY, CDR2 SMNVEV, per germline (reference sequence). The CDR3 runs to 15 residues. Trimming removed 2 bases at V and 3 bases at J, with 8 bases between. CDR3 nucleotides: TGTGCCAGCAGTTTAGGGGGGCTTGGGGCCAACGTCCTGACTTTC. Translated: CASSLGGLGANVLTF.

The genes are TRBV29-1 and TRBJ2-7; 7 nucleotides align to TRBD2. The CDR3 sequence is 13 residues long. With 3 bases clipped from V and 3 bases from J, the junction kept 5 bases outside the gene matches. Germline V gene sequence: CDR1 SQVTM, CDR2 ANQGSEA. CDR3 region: CSVDGGGDYEQYF. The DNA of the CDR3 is TGCAGCGTTGATGGGGGGGGAGACTACGAGCAGTACTTC.

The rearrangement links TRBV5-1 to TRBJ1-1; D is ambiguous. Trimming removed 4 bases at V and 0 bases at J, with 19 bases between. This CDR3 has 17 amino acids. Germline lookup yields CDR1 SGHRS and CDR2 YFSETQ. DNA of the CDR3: TGCGCCAGCAGCCCTCGGTTGGGGTTTTCTTTGAACACTGAAGCTTTCTTT. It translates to CASSPRLGFSLNTEAFF. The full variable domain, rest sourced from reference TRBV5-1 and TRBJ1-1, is KAGVTQTPRYLIKTRGQQVTLSCSPISGHRSVSWYQQTPGQGLQFLFEYFSETQRNKGNFPGRFSGRQFSNSRSEMNVSTLELGDSALYLCASSPRLGFSLNTEAFFGQGTRLTVV.